A single sample is the source of the 19 T cell receptor beta chains below, sequenced in a study of cytomegalovirus exposure and HLA in healthy donors. The PCR was carried out with 60 Vbeta primers and 13 Jbeta primers. Assay: immunoSEQ multiplex PCR; the TCRdb copy retains only in-frame clones and omits some. The sample has some 71,000 clones, about 70% seen once. The sample comprised PBMCs. The receptor set was obtained from a man between 18 and 35 years old in good health and CMV-seronegative.

The chain employs TRBV28 and TRBJ1-6; 8 nucleotides match TRBD1. This CDR3 has 14 residues. The trim removed 4 bases at V and 8 bases at J, leaving 4 bases unmatched. Germline assignment: CDR1 MDHEN and CDR2 SYDVKM. Written as DNA, the CDR3 is TGTGCCAGCAGTTCCGGACAGGGAGATTCACCCCTCCACTTT. It encodes CASSSGQGDSPLHF.

The CDR3 coding sequence is TGTGCCATCAGTGCGGACAGGGGGCTTACAGATACGCAGTATTTT. Translation gives CAISADRGLTDTQYF. The chain carries TRBV10-3 and TRBJ2-3; 11 bases line up with TRBD1. J lost 3 bases, V lost 4 bases, and 3 bases had no gene match. The CDR3 runs 15 residues. From germline, CDR1 is ENHRY and CDR2 SYGVKD.

The chain couples TRBV4-1 to TRBJ2-5, with TRBD2 as a possible D gene (6 bases). Germline lookup yields CDR1 MGHRA and CDR2 YSYEKL. Trimming left V 4 bases short and J 1 base short, with 16 bases between. There are 16 residues in the CDR3. The CDR3 is CASSRVPAEGQETQYF. The CDR3 DNA sequence: TGCGCCAGCAGCCGGGTGCCGGCGGAGGGCCAAGAGACCCAGTACTTC.

The J gene is TRBJ1-3, the V gene TRBV6-4; D gene uncertain. CDR3 length: 15 residues. The V gene's germline CDR1 is MRHNA and CDR2 SNTAGT. V was clipped by 6 bases and J by 3 bases, with 15 bases between them. The CDR3 nucleotides are TGTGCCAGCAGAGAGGGAACGATAGGTGGAAACACCATATATTTT. Its translation is CASREGTIGGNTIYF.

V and J are TRBV10-3 and TRBJ2-5; 11 nucleotides line up with TRBD1. Matching the DNA end better, TRBJ2-7 makes the J call doubtful. Germline V CDR1 and CDR2: ENHRY, SYGVKD. The CDR3 is 15 amino acids. DNA for the CDR3: TGTGCCATCAGAACGGACAGGGGGCGTAGCGACGAGCAGTACTTC. Its translation: CAIRTDRGRSDEQYF.

There are a few counts of this clone. The chain carries TRBV6-1 and TRBJ2-7; a possible D gene is TRBD1 (5 bases). Looked up from germline, CDR1 is MNHNS and CDR2 is SASEGT. The ends were cut back, 7 bases at V and 2 bases at J, with 18 bases in the middle. This CDR3 has 15 amino acids. The CDR3 DNA sequence: TGTGCCAGCACGCGACAAGGACAAATGGCCTACGAGCAGTACGTC. Its translation: CASTRQGQMAYEQYV.

To note about this clone: This same CDR3 is encoded by further DNA sequences in the sample. The chain carries TRBV7-9 and TRBJ1-6; a possible D gene is TRBD1 (5 bases). CDR1 is SEHNR and CDR2 is FQNEAQ in the germline V gene (reference sequence). This CDR3 has 16 residues. The V end was cut by 5 bases, the J end by 6 bases, with 17 bases between. The CDR3, as DNA: TGTGCCAGCAGCCTCGGAGGGGCAGGTCCTAATTCACCCCTCCACTTT. Translated: CASSLGGAGPNSPLHF.

This clone is a singleton in its sample. The gene calls are TRBV2 and TRBJ2-5, with 7 nucleotides matching TRBD2. With V trimmed by 5 bases and J by 5 bases, 11 bases remained unmatched. Germline V lookup: CDR1 SNHLY, CDR2 FYNNEI. This CDR3 region has 15 residues. The CDR3 protein is CASSRRTRGGETQYF. CDR3 DNA sequence: TGTGCCAGCAGTCGAAGGACGCGCGGGGGTGAGACCCAGTACTTC.

V is TRBV10-3 and J is TRBJ1-5; no clear D. Germline loops: CDR1 ENHRY, CDR2 SYGVKD. The CDR3 covers 14 residues. The V and J ends lost 3 bases and 0 bases respectively, with 6 bases between them. The CDR3 DNA is TGTGCCATCAGTGACTATAATAGCAATCAGCCCCAGCATTTT. Its protein product is CAISDYNSNQPQHF.

This clone was seen once. The V call is TRBV28, the J call TRBJ2-2; 7 bases align to TRBD1. CDR3 length: 16 residues. Germline loops: CDR1 MDHEN, CDR2 SYDVKM. With V trimmed by 0 bases and J by 1 base, 2 bases remained unmatched. CDR3: CASSLWGTENTGELFF. For the CDR3, the DNA is TGTGCCAGCAGTTTATGGGGGACAGAGAACACCGGGGAGCTGTTTTTT.

This clone was counted once. This chain joins TRBV5-1 and TRBJ2-1, with TRBD2 matching over 11 bases. Germline CDR1 is SGHRS and CDR2 is YFSETQ. The V gene end was trimmed by 4 bases and the J gene end by 5 bases; junction bases not matched to a gene: 8. The CDR3 sequence is 16 residues long. The CDR3 sequence is CASSRDLAGGNNEQFF. The CDR3 nucleotides read TGCGCCAGCAGCCGGGACCTAGCGGGGGGCAACAATGAGCAGTTCTTC.

The gene calls are TRBV29-1 and TRBJ1-2; 10 bases agree with TRBD1. The CDR3 totals 14 residues. With 3 bases clipped from V and 4 bases from J, the junction kept 5 bases outside the gene matches. Per germline, CDR1 SQVTM and CDR2 ANQGSEA. The DNA for the CDR3 is TGCAGCGTTGAGGTGACAGGGGGCATCTATGGCTACACCTTC. Its protein product is CSVEVTGGIYGYTF.

The chain is built from TRBV27 and TRBJ2-5, with D possibly TRBD2 on 7 matching bases. This CDR3 has 14 amino acids. V dropped 3 bases and J dropped 8 bases, with 16 bases sitting between them. Germline V gives CDR1 MNHEY, CDR2 SMNVEV (reference sequence). The CDR3 loop is CASSFGGPRLTQYF. The CDR3 nucleotides are TGTGCCAGCAGTTTCGGGGGGCCCCGATTAACCCAGTACTTC.

This clone was seen a handful of times. The chain joins TRBV27 to TRBJ2-1, with unresolved D. CDR3 size: 15 residues. Germline-derived CDR1 and CDR2 are MNHEY and SMNVEV (reference sequence). Trimming removed 2 bases from V and 2 bases from J, with 10 bases in between. CDR3 in DNA: TGTGCCAGCAGTTTACGCCAGGATCCCTACAATGAGCAGTTCTTC. Translating gives CASSLRQDPYNEQFF.

This chain uses TRBV11-2 with TRBJ2-7; maybe TRBD2 (6 bases). The V gene's germline CDR1 is SGHAT and CDR2 FQNNGV. V was trimmed by 5 bases and J by 3 bases, leaving 8 bases between them. The CDR3 extends over 12 amino acids. The CDR3 DNA reads as TGTGCCAGCAGCGGAGGGGTCTACGAGCAGTACTTC. Protein product: CASSGGVYEQYF.

The chain employs TRBV2 and TRBJ1-1; D gene unclear. Per the germline V gene, CDR1 is SNHLY and CDR2 is FYNNEI. V was shortened by 7 bases and J by 1 base, with 13 bases between the two germline ends. This CDR3 comprises 14 residues. The CDR3 reads CASTDGRGNTEAFF. The CDR3 DNA sequence: TGTGCCAGCACAGACGGGCGGGGGAACACTGAAGCTTTCTTT. The full variable domain, with the rest looked up from reference TRBV2 and TRBJ1-1, is EPEVTQTPSHQVTQMGQEVILRCVPISNHLYFYWYRQILGQKVEFLVSFYNNEISEKSEIFDDQFSVERPDGSNFTLKIRSTKLEDSAMYFCASTDGRGNTEAFFGQGTRLTVV.

A few counts support this clone. The chain carries TRBV4-1 and TRBJ1-2; maybe TRBD1 (5 bases). The CDR3 is 13 residues long. In germline, CDR1 is MGHRA, CDR2 YSYEKL. V was cut by 0 bases and J by 5 bases, with 7 bases left in between. The CDR3 loop is CASSQEAGYGYTF. DNA for the CDR3: TGCGCCAGCAGCCAAGAAGCAGGGTATGGCTACACCTTC.

This chain connects TRBV7-9 to TRBJ1-1; D gene uncertain. With 5 bases removed from V and 6 bases from J, the gap between germline ends came to 19 bases. In germline, CDR1 is SEHNR, CDR2 FQNEAQ (reference sequence). CDR3 length: 15 amino acids. CDR3 in amino acids: CASSAREWAYAEAFF. CDR3 DNA: TGTGCCAGCAGCGCCCGGGAATGGGCTTACGCTGAAGCTTTCTTT.

The chain joins TRBV2 to TRBJ1-5; D gene ambiguous. Deletions cut 2 bases from V and 7 bases from J, with 12 bases between. The CDR3 spans 14 residues. Germline V gene lookup returns CDR1 SNHLY and CDR2 FYNNEI. This chain's CDR3 is CASSESGREQPQHF. The CDR3, as DNA: TGTGCCAGCAGTGAATCCGGGAGGGAACAGCCCCAGCATTTT.